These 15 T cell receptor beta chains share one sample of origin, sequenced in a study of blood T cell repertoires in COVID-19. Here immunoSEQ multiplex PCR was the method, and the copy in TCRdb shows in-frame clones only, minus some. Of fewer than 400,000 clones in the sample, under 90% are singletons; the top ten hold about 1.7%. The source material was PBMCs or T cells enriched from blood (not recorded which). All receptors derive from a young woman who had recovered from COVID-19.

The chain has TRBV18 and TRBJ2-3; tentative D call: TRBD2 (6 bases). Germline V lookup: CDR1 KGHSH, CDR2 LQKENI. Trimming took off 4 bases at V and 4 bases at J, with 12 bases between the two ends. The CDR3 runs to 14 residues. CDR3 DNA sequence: TGTGCCAGCTCACAATCTGGCGGGGCAGATACGCAGTATTTT. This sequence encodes CASSQSGGADTQYF.

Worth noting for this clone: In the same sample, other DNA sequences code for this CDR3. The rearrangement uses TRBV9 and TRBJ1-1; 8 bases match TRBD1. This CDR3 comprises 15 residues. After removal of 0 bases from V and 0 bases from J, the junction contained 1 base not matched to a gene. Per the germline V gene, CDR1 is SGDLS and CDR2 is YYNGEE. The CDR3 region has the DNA TGTGCCAGCAGCGTAGGGGACAGGATGAACACTGAAGCTTTCTTT. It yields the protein CASSVGDRMNTEAFF.

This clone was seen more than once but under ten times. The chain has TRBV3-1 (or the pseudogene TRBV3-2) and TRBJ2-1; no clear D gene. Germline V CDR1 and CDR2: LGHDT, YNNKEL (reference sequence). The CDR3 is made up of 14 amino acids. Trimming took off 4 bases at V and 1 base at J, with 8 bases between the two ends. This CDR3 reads CASSLPGSYNEQFF. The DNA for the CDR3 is TGTGCCAGCAGCCTCCCGGGTTCCTACAATGAGCAGTTCTTC.

The CDR3 sequence: CASSPSDFTDTQYF. Written as DNA, the CDR3 is TGTGCCAGCAGCCCTTCCGACTTCACAGATACGCAGTATTTT. This chain links TRBV7-3 with TRBJ2-3; D remains ambiguous. CDR1 SGHTA and CDR2 FQGTGA come from the germline V gene. With 5 bases removed from V and 2 bases from J, the gap between germline ends came to 11 bases. This CDR3 has 14 amino acids.

CDR3 sequence reads: CASSDRAMETQYF. CDR3 nucleotide sequence: TGTGCCAGCAGTGACAGGGCGATGGAGACCCAGTACTTC. The chain is built from TRBV12-3 or TRBV12-4 and TRBJ2-5; 7 positions agree with TRBD1. V gave up 5 bases and J gave up 5 bases; unmatched junction bases: 5. The CDR3 runs to 13 residues.

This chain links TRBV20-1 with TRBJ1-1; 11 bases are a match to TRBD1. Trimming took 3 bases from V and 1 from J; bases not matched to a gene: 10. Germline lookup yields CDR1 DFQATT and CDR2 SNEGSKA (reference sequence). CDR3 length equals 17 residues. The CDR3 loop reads CSASPLRTGGPNTEAFF. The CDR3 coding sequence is TGCAGTGCTAGTCCTCTTAGGACAGGGGGCCCGAACACTGAAGCTTTCTTT.

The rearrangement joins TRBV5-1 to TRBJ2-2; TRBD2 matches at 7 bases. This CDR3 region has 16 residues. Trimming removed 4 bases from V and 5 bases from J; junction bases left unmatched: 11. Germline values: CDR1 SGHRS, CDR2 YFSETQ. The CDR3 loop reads CASSPRMTSPTGELFF. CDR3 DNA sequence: TGCGCCAGCAGCCCTCGGATGACTAGCCCGACCGGGGAGCTGTTTTTT.

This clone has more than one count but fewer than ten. The CDR3 here is CASSLGLANSYEQYF. The CDR3 DNA reads as TGTGCCAGCAGTTTGGGGTTAGCGAACTCCTACGAGCAGTACTTC. The chain carries TRBV28 and TRBJ2-7; D is perhaps TRBD2 (5 bases). This CDR3 spans 15 amino acids. Germline CDR1 MDHEN, CDR2 SYDVKM. V was pared by 3 bases and J by 0 bases, with 12 bases between.

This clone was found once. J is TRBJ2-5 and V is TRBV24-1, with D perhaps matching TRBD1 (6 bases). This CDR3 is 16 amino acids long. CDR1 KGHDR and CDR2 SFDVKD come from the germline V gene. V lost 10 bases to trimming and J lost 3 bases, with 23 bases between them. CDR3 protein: CATAEGPLDRKETQYF. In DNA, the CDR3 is TGTGCCACGGCAGAAGGCCCGTTGGACAGAAAAGAGACCCAGTACTTC.

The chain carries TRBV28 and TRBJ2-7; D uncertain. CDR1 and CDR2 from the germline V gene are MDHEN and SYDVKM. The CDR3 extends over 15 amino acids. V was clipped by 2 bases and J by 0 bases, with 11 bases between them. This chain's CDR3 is CASSLESRFSYEQYF. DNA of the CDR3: TGTGCCAGCAGTTTAGAATCCAGGTTCTCCTACGAGCAGTACTTC.

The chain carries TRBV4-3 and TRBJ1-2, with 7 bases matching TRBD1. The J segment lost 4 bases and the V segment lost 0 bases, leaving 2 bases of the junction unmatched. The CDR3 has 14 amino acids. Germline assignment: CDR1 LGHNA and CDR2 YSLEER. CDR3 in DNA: TGCGCCAGCAGCCAAGAACCAGGGGGCTATGGCTACACCTTC. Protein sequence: CASSQEPGGYGYTF.

CDR3 nucleotide sequence: TGTGCCACCAGTGATGTACAGGGGACTGGTGGCTACACCTTC. Its translation is CATSDVQGTGGYTF. The chain joins TRBV24-1 to TRBJ1-2, with 7 bases aligning to TRBD1. This CDR3 has 14 residues. Germline CDR1 KGHDR, CDR2 SFDVKD. The trim removed 3 bases at V and 7 bases at J, leaving 7 bases unmatched.

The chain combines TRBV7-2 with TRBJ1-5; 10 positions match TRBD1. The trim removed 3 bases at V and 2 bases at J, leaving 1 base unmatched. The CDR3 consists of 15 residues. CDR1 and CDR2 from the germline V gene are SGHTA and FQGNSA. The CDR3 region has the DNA TGTGCCAGCAGCTTTGGGACAGGGGGCAATCAGCCCCAGCATTTT. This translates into CASSFGTGGNQPQHF.

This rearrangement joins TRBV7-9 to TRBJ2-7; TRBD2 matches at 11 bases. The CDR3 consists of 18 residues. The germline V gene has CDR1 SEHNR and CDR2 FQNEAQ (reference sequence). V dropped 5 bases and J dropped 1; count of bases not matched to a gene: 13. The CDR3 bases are TGTGCCAGCAGCCCCTGGGGAGCTAGCGGGGGGTCTTCCTACGAGCAGTACTTC. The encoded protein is CASSPWGASGGSSYEQYF.

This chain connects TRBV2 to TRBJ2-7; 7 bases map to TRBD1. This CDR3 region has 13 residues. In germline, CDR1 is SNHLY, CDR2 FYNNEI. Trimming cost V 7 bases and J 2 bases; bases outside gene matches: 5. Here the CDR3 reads CASKGTDAYEQYF. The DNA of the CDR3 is TGTGCCAGCAAAGGGACAGATGCCTACGAGCAGTACTTC. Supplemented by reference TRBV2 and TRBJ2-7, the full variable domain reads EPEVTQTPSHQVTQMGQEVILRCVPISNHLYFYWYRQILGQKVEFLVSFYNNEISEKSEIFDDQFSVERPDGSNFTLKIRSTKLEDSAMYFCASKGTDAYEQYFGPGTRLTVT.